This T cell receptor beta chain came from a study of TIL therapy for anti-PD-1-resistant metastatic lung cancer (TCRdb year 2021). Turning to the overall study: Among the enrolled patients, the median age was about 50 years (range about 38-75), and the median tumor PD-L1 proportion score was about 6%. Most of the cohort had lung adenocarcinoma, several tumors were EGFR-mutant and two were ALK-rearranged, and half of the patients were current or former smokers. Across the cohort, whole-exome sequencing showed a median non-synonymous tumor mutation burden of more than 1.3 mutations per megabase. T cell receptor beta sequencing of tumor and peripheral blood served to follow clonotypes across the tumor, the expanded TIL product, and serial blood samples.

A word on this clone: It has no known antigen specificity. Base quality data are lacking; no much larger clone is found one base away.

As encoded in the germline V gene, CDR1 is LGHNA while CDR2 is YNFKEQ. There are 14 amino acids in the CDR3, from cysteine to phenylalanine inclusive. The sequence is cut down to CDR3 DNA, 42 bases in frame from base 1. V drops 4 bases and J drops 2 bases, leaving 10 bases in between. TCR beta CDR3 regions were amplified from genomic DNA by bias-controlled multiplex PCR with the immunoSEQ v3 hsTCRB kit. TCR libraries were sequenced on an Illumina NextSeq 500 to 2 million to 2.5 million read pairs for survey level or about 5-6.5 million for deep level. From the authors' description of their analysis: V, D and J genes were assigned, non-productive sequences were removed, and clonality was reported by immunoSEQ Analyzer software. Repertoires were compared by productive Simpson clonality and by the Morisita overlap index of productive TRB rearrangements between infused TIL and blood. TCRdb took over this immuneACCESS table, retaining in-frame rearrangements with V and J assigned. Such tables are incomplete; in checked studies, under half of the missing clones stem from an unresolved V gene, and the remainder is unexplained. The V and J calls and the clone size are those of that table, but D and trimming were determined from the DNA. This sample gives more than 9,000 clones in total; around 75% of them show up just once. The ten largest clones add up to 10% to 12% of the sample.

What this sample's time point label stands for: pre-treatment sample, taken before nivolumab and TIL therapy. Baseline tumor samples were excised metastases, mostly pleural nodules or supraclavicular lymph nodes, from the same resection used to grow TIL. Before any PD-1/PD-L1 blockade was given, tumors were harvested, nivolumab was then administered, and patients who progressed went on to receive lymphodepletion, an infusion of expanded TIL, and IL-2. Adults with stage 4 NSCLC were enrolled from October 2017 to early 2020 in a dual-center phase I trial. Samples were obtained from a single-arm, open-label phase I trial in which tumor-infiltrating lymphocyte therapy with nivolumab was evaluated in advanced non-small cell lung cancer. Portions of each resected tumor were snap-frozen in liquid nitrogen and stored at -80 °C. Using laser-capture macrodissection, tumor regions of interest were selected on H&E sections, then pulverized into approximately 15 mg aliquots and extracted using Qiagen Allprep kits.

Study-wide findings and limitations: The study protocol defined all tumor marker inferences as exploratory. Clonal turnover during TIL culture was high, and many clones enriched in the product were not detected in the baseline tumor, suggesting clonal contraction rather than faithful expansion. Generalizability was limited because the cohort was highly selected, with more treatment-naive, never-smoker and oncogene-addicted patients included than is typical. Compared with baseline intratumoral T cells, expanded TIL cultures were more clonal and less diverse (median clonality 6% vs 31%, p < 0.0001).

The sequenced sample was tumor tissue, obtained at baseline. The chain joins TRBV4-2 to TRBJ2-3; the D gene cannot be named for sure. The clonotype was recovered from a person between 30 and 80 years old with non-small cell lung cancer. Read as DNA, the sequence is TGTGCCAGCAGCCCGCTGGCGTTCACAGATACGCAGTATTTT. It encodes CASSPLAFTDTQYF.